This TCR beta chain is from a study of identical twins. Broader study findings: Fewer insertions characterized abundant cord blood beta clonotypes, whereas memory repertoires showed none.

TCRdb re-derived calls from the 5' RACE reads in MiXCR, one entry per CDR3 protein. The profile shows hundreds of thousands of distinct CDR3 sequences, less than 10% of them singletons. This CDR3 has 15 residues. With 0 bases removed from V and 3 bases from J, the gap between germline ends came to 13 bases. The V gene's germline CDR1 is SGHKS and CDR2 YYEKEE (reference sequence). This clonotype was seen a handful of times. Its antigen is as yet unknown. These same data were also listed under a study on yellow fever vaccine responses in identical twins.

This clonotype originated in a woman in her late teens or twenties in good health. The sample consisted of PBMCs. This chain connects TRBV5-5 to TRBJ2-7, with no clear D. The CDR3: CASSLVASDGYEQYF. Written as DNA, the CDR3 is TGTGCCAGCAGCTTGGTGGCTTCCGACGGCTACGAGCAGTACTTC.